Following are 17 T cell receptor beta chains from one sample sequenced in a study of CD8 T cells in ankylosing spondylitis. The antigens of these receptors remain unknown. TCRdb called the 5' RACE reads again in MiXCR, with one record for every CDR3 protein. This sample has about 800,000 distinct CDR3 sequences; about an eighth occur once, and the top ten carry less than 0.65%. Regarding the study as a whole: What seemed typical of ankylosing spondylitis blood was a TCR beta motif built from under 10 highly homologous variants.

The sequenced sample was blood, either unsorted or a sorted T cell fraction (not recorded which). The receptors come from a male donor with ankylosing spondylitis.

This clonotype was seen ten or more times. V gene TRBV20-1 combines with J gene TRBJ2-7, with TRBD2 matching 9 bases. Germline V gives CDR1 DFQATT, CDR2 SNEGSKA (reference sequence). The V segment lost 1 base and the J segment 2 bases; nucleotides outside the gene matches: 3. The CDR3 covers 14 residues. Here the CDR3 DNA reads TGCAGTGCTAGAGGACTAGCGGATACCTACGAGCAGTACTTC. Protein: CSARGLADTYEQYF.

The CDR3 sequence is CSAPTATYEQYF. CDR3 DNA sequence: TGCAGTGCTCCGACGGCTACCTACGAGCAGTACTTC. The chain recombines TRBV20-1 with TRBJ2-7; no definite D call. The V gene lost 5 bases and the J gene lost 2 bases, with 10 bases spanning the gap. Germline V gene lookup returns CDR1 DFQATT and CDR2 SNEGSKA (reference sequence). The CDR3 totals 12 residues.

This sequence joins TRBV20-1 and TRBJ2-5; D not certain. From germline, CDR1 is DFQATT and CDR2 SNEGSKA (reference sequence). The CDR3 loop spans 15 amino acids. V lost 2 bases, J lost 5 bases, and 18 bases lay in between. As DNA, the CDR3 is TGCAGTGCTAGACCAGGCAGCCACAACGGGGAGACCCAGTACTTC. Its protein is CSARPGSHNGETQYF.

With regard to this clonotype: Compared with germline, one end of the junction differs, possibly owing to a read error. This chain connects TRBV10-3 to TRBJ1-5; D ambiguous. The CDR3 runs to 13 residues. The germline V gene has CDR1 ENHRY and CDR2 SYGVKD. CDR3 bases: TGTGCCATCAGTATCGATAGCAAACAGCCCCAGCATTTT. Its protein is CAISIDSKQPQHF.

The rearrangement uses TRBV20-1 and TRBJ2-7, with D uncertain. The germline V gene has CDR1 DFQATT and CDR2 SNEGSKA (reference sequence). The CDR3 contains 12 residues. V was pared by 3 bases and J by 6 bases, with 12 bases between. Here the CDR3 reads CSAREWAREQYF. CDR3 coding DNA: TGCAGTGCTAGGGAGTGGGCTCGCGAGCAGTACTTC.

This clonotype has only one observation. This could be a read error, since a much larger clone is one nucleotide away. J is TRBJ1-1 and V is TRBV20-1, with a tentative D call TRBD1 (5 bases). The V gene's germline CDR1 is DFQATT and CDR2 SNEGSKA (reference sequence). CDR3 length: 13 residues. CDR3 DNA sequence: TGCAGTGGGGAGGAGGACAAGAACACTAAAGCTTTCTTT. Translating it yields CSGEEDKNTKAFF.

The table lists this clonotype with many counts. This rearrangement joins TRBV29-1 to TRBJ2-7; no firm D call. Trimming pared 4 bases from V and 0 bases from J, leaving 13 bases between. The germline CDR1 and CDR2 sequences are SQVTM and ANQGSEA. The CDR3 consists of 14 residues. The CDR3 is CSVGGPQASYEQYF. The CDR3 DNA sequence: TGCAGCGTTGGGGGTCCTCAAGCCTCCTACGAGCAGTACTTC.

This rearrangement joins TRBV27 to TRBJ2-7; the D is unclear. This CDR3 spans 13 amino acids. V was trimmed by 6 bases and J by 1 base, leaving 10 bases between them. Per germline, CDR1 MNHEY and CDR2 SMNVEV (reference sequence). CDR3 region: CASRVASSYEQYF. As DNA, the CDR3 is TGTGCCAGCAGGGTGGCCTCGTCCTACGAGCAGTACTTC.

V usage is TRBV9 and J usage is TRBJ2-3; 9 positions match TRBD2. The CDR3 is 19 residues long. Germline CDR1 SGDLS, CDR2 YYNGEE. The V and J ends lost 1 base and 3 bases, in that order; junction bases with no gene match: 15. CDR3 region: CASSVRREGKSGRTDTQYF. The CDR3 DNA follows: TGTGCCAGCAGCGTAAGGCGGGAGGGAAAGTCCGGACGGACAGATACGCAGTATTTT.

The genes are TRBV10-3 and TRBJ2-3, with 7 positions matching TRBD2. Germline loops: CDR1 ENHRY, CDR2 SYGVKD. The V segment lost 10 bases and the J segment 6 bases; nucleotides outside the gene matches: 13. The CDR3 runs 14 residues. The CDR3 here is CATSLTSREDTQYF. As DNA, the CDR3 is TGTGCCACCTCTCTGACTAGCCGGGAGGATACGCAGTATTTT.

The sample holds a few counts of this clonotype. This sequence joins TRBV7-8 and TRBJ2-7; maybe TRBD2 (6 bases). CDR3 length: 15 residues. Deletions cut 5 bases from V and 3 bases from J, with 17 bases between. The germline CDR1 and CDR2 sequences are SGHVS and FQNEAQ. The CDR3 region has the DNA TGTGCCAGCAGCCCCGACAGCGGGCTAGGCTACGAGCAGTACTTC. Translation gives CASSPDSGLGYEQYF.

On this clonotype: Since a much larger clone is just one base distant, this may be a read error. The chain recombines TRBV29-1 with TRBJ2-7; the D gene could be TRBD1 or TRBD2 (5 bases each). The V gene's germline CDR1 is SQVTM and CDR2 ANQGSEA. This CDR3 comprises 15 residues. V shed 4 bases and J shed 2 bases, with 18 bases lying between them. Here the CDR3 DNA reads TGCAGCGTTGGGACCCGGGACCCAAGCACCTACGAGCAGTACTTC. Translating gives CSVGTRDPSTYEQYF.

The chain uses TRBV7-2 and TRBJ2-3; D tentatively reads TRBD1 or TRBD2 (5 bases each). Germline V gene data show CDR1 as SGHTA and CDR2 as FQGNSA. CDR3 size: 16 residues. The V and J ends lost 3 bases and 3 bases respectively, with 16 bases between them. CDR3 loop: CASSFWTWGETDTQYF. CDR3 sequence (DNA): TGTGCCAGCAGCTTCTGGACATGGGGAGAGACAGATACGCAGTATTTT.

This clonotype was counted between two and nine times. This sequence joins TRBV29-1 and TRBJ1-2; unclear D gene. Germline V gives CDR1 SQVTM, CDR2 ANQGSEA. V lost 4 bases to trimming and J lost 10 bases, with 10 bases between them. There are 10 residues in the CDR3. CDR3 protein: CSVVPGAYTF. The CDR3 region has the DNA TGCAGCGTTGTCCCGGGAGCCTACACCTTC.

The chain combines TRBV6-2 or TRBV6-3 with TRBJ2-1; D not resolved. CDR1 is MNHEY and CDR2 is SVGEGT in the germline V gene. The CDR3 loop spans 11 amino acids. Trimming removed 4 bases at V and 8 bases at J, with 6 bases between. The CDR3, as DNA: TGTGCCAGCAGTTGGCTCGATGAGCAGTTCTTC. It specifies CASSWLDEQFF.

The chain is built from TRBV4-1 and TRBJ2-7; 7 bases fit TRBD2. V lost 0 bases, J lost 3 bases, and 5 bases stayed unmatched. The CDR3 is 15 amino acids. Germline-derived CDR1 and CDR2 are MGHRA and YSYEKL. The CDR3 nucleotides are TGCGCCAGCAGCCAAGAGAAACGGGAGGACTACGAGCAGTACTTC. It yields the protein CASSQEKREDYEQYF.

This clonotype was detected a few times. The chain joins TRBV20-1 to TRBJ2-5; 12 positions agree with TRBD2. V was clipped by 4 bases and J by 5 bases; unmatched bases: 5. Germline assignment: CDR1 DFQATT and CDR2 SNEGSKA (reference sequence). The CDR3 spans 14 residues. In DNA form, the CDR3 reads TGCAGTGCTACGACTAGCGGGAGCGTGGAGACCCAGTACTTC. Translation gives CSATTSGSVETQYF.